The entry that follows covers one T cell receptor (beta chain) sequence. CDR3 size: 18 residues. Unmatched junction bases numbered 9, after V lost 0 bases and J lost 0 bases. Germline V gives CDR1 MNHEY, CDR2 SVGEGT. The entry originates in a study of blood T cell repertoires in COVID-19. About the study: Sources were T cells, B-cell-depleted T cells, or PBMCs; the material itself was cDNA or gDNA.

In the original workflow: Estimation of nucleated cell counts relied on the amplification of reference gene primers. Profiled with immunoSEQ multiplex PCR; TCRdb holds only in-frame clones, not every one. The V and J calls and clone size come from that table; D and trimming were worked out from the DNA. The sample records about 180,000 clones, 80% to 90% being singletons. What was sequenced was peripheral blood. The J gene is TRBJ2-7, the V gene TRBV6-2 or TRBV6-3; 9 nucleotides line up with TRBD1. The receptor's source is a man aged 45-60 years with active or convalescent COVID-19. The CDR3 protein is CASSYSNSGTGISYEQYF. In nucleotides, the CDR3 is TGTGCCAGCAGTTACTCGAATTCGGGGACAGGGATCTCCTACGAGCAGTACTTC.